The source of this T cell receptor beta chain is a study of CD8 T cells in Susac syndrome. CDR1 and CDR2 (germline): KGHSH, LQKENI. V was pared by 2 bases and J by 3 bases, with 7 bases between. The CDR3 totals 13 residues. The RNA input was roughly 0.45 to 1 ug, and it was reverse transcribed with random hexamers. It was immunoSEQ multiplex PCR that amplified TCR beta CDR3 across 54 Vbeta and 13 Jbeta. TCRdb analysed the immunoSEQ multiplex PCR reads with MiXCR anew, one entry per CDR3 protein. Here the sample spans approximately 200,000 distinct CDR3 sequences, approximately 95% being singletons. CD8+ and CD4+ T cells circulating in blood were sequenced for TCR beta.

This rearrangement joins TRBV18 to TRBJ2-5, with a possible D match to TRBD1 (5 bases). Material for sequencing was CD4+ T cells from PBMCs. The clonotype was recovered from a human donor with multiple sclerosis. The CDR3 spells CASSPAQEETQYF. CDR3 nucleotide sequence: TGTGCCAGCTCACCAGCACAGGAAGAGACCCAGTACTTC.